The clone carrying this TCR beta chain was detected a few times. Once RNA had been extracted, it was reverse transcribed into cDNA to act as the sequencing template. Measured with immunoSEQ multiplex PCR; TCRdb has only the in-frame clones, and not every one. The sample comprises 120,000 or so clones, around 50% of which are singletons, and roughly a tenth rests with the top ten. V gave up 5 bases and J gave up 1 base; unmatched junction bases: 3. The CDR3 loop spans 15 amino acids. Germline CDR1 and CDR2: SNHLY and FYNNEI. The sample originates from a study of CD8+ T cells in alopecia areata. Sample: NKG2D-low CD8+ T cells sorted from blood. The chain links TRBV2 to TRBJ2-3; 10 nucleotides agree with TRBD2. The receptor comes from a human donor with alopecia areata. The CDR3 nucleotides read TGTGCCAGCAGTAGGACTAGCGGAGGCACAGATACGCAGTATTTT. Its translation is CASSRTSGGTDTQYF.